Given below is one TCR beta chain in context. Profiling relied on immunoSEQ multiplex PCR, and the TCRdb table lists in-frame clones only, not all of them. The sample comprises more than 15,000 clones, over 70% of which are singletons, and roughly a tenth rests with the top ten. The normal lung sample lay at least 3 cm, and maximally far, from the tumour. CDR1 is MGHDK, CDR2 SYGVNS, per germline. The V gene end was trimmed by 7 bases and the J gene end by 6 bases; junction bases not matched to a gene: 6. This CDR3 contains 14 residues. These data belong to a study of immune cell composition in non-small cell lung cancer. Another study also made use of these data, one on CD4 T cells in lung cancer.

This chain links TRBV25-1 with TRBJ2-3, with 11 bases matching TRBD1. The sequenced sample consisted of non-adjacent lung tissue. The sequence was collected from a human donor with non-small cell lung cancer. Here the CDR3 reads CASTWDRGSDTQYF. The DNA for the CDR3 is TGTGCCAGCACCTGGGACAGGGGGAGTGATACGCAGTATTTT. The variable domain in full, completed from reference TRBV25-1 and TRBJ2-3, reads EADIYQTPRYLVIGTGKKITLECSQTMGHDKMYWYQQDPGMELHLIHYSYGVNSTEKGDLSSESTVSRIRTEHFPLTLESARPSHTSQYLCASTWDRGSDTQYFGPGTRLTVL.